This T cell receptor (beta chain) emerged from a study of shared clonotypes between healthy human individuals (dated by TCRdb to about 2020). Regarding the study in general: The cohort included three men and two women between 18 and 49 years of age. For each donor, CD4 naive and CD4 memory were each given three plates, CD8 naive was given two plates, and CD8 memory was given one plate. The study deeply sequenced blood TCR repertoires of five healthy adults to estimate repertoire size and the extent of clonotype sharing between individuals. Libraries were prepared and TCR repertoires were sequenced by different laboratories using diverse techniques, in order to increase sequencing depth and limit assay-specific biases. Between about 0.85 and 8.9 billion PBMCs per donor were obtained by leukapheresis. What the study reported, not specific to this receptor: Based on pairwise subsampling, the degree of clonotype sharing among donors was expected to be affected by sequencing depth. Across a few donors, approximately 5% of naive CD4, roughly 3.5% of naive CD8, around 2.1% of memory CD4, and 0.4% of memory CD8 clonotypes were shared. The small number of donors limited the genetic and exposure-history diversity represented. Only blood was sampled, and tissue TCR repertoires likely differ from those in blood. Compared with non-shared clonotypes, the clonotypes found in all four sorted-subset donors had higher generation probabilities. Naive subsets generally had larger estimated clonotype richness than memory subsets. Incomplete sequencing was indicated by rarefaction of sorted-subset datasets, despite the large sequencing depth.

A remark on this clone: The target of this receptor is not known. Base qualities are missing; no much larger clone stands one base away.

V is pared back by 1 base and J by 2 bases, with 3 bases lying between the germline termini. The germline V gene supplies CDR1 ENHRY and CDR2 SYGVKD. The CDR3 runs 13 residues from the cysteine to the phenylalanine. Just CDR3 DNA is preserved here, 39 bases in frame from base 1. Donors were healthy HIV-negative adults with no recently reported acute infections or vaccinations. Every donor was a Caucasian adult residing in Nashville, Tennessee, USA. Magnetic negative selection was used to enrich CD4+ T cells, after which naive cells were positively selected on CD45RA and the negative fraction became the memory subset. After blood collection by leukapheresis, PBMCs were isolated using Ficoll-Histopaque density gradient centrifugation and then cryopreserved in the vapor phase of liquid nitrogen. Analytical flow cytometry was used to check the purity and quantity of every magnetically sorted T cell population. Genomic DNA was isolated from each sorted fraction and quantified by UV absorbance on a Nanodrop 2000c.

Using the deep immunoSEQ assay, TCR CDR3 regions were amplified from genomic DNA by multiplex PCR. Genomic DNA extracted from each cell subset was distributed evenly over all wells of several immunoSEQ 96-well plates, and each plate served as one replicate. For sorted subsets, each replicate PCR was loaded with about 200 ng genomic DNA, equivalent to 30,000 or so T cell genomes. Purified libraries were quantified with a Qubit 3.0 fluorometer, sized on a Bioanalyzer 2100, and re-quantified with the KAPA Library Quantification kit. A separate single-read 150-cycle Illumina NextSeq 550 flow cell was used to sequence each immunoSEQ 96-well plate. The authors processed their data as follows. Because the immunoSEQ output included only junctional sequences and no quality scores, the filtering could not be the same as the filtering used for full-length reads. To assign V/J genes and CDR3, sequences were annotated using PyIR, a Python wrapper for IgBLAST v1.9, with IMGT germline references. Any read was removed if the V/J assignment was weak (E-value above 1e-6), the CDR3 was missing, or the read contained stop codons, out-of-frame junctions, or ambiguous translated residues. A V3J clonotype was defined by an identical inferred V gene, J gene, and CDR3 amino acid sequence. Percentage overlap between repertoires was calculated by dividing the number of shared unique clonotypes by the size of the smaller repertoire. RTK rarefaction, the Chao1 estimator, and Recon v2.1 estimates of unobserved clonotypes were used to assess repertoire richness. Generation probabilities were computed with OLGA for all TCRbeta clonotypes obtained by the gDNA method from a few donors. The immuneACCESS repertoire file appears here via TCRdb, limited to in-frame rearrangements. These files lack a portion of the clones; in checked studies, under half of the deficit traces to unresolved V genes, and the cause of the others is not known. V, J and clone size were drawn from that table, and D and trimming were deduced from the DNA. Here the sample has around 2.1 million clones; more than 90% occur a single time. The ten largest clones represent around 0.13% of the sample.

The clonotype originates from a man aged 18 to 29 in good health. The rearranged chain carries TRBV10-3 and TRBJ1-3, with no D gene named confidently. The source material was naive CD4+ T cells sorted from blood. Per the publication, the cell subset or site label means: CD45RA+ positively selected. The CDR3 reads CAISELAGNTIYF. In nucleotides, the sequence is TGTGCCATCAGTGAGTTGGCTGGAAACACCATATATTTT.